This T cell receptor (beta chain) was captured by sequencing in a study of long-term antiretroviral therapy in people with HIV. Findings of the study overall: Once patients were on ART, diversity went higher but still fell short of transplant donor controls.

Survey level was the resolution at which the v3.0 immunoSEQ assay ran. A per-sample goal of about 40,000-55,000 T-cell genomes was targeted by sequencing. Sequenced by immunoSEQ multiplex PCR; TCRdb stores in-frame clones only, minus some. The sample lists 35,000 or so clones; around three quarters were seen once. This clone was counted a few times. What it binds is not known. There was at least one pre-ART PBMC sample for each donor, plus at least two post-ART PBMC samples. Participants with HIV, all of them, were treated in the United States. V trimming: 5 bases; J trimming: 3 bases; junction bases outside the gene matches: 2. The CDR3 totals 13 residues. Germline CDR1 SNHLY, CDR2 FYNNEI.

The sample in question was unsorted PBMCs, obtained 2 years after starting antiretroviral therapy. The sequence was collected from a woman aged 50 to 60 with HIV. V usage is TRBV2 and J usage is TRBJ2-7, with 9 bases that match TRBD1. DNA of the CDR3: TGTGCCAGCAGTTGGGACAGGGACTACGAGCAGTACGTC. It encodes CASSWDRDYEQYV.